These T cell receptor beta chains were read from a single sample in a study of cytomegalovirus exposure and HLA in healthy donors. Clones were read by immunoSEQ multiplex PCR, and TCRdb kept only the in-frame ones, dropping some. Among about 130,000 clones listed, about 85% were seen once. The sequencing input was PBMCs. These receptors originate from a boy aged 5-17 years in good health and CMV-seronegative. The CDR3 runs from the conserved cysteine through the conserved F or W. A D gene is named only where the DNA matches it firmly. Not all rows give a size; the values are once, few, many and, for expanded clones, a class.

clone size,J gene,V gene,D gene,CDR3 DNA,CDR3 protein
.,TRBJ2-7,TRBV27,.,TGTGCCAGCAGTCGAGACAGGAGAGACCTTATCCGGTACTTC,CASSRDRRDLIRYF
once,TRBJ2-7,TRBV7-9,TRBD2,TGTTCCAGCAGCTTAGCACGGAAGCGGGAGTTCGACGAGCAGTACTTC,CSSSLARKREFDEQYF
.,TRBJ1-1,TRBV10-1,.,TGCGCCAGCAGTGAGCCCCAACCCTCGGACACTGAAGCTTTCTTT,CASSEPQPSDTEAFF
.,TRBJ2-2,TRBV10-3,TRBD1,TGTGCCATCAACCCGACAGGGGCAACGAACACCGGGGAGCTGTTTTTT,CAINPTGATNTGELFF
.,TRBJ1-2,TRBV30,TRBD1,TGTGCCTGGAGTGACGGACGGACAGGCGGCTTTGGCTACACCTTC,CAWSDGRTGGFGYTF
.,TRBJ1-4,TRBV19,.,TGTGCCAGTGGTCAGGGATATTCTACTGAAAAACTGTTTTTT,CASGQGYSTEKLFF
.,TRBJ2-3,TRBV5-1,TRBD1,TGCGCCAGCAGCTCGGGACAGAGCACAGATACGCAGTATTTT,CASSSGQSTDTQYF
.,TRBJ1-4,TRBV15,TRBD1,TGTGCCACCAGCAGAGATGGACAGGGAAATGAAAAACTGTTTTTT,CATSRDGQGNEKLFF
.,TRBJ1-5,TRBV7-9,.,TGTGCCAGCAGCTTGGAGGTAAATCAGCCCCAGCATTTT,CASSLEVNQPQHF
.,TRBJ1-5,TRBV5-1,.,TGCGCCAGCAGCTTAAGCGGGATCAGCAATCAGCCCCAGCATTTT,CASSLSGISNQPQHF
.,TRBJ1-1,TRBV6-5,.,TGTGCCAGCGGGCGGGGGGGTGAAGCTTTCTTT,CASGRGGEAFF
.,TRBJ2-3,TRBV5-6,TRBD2,TGTGCCAGCAGCTCCTACGCTGGACTAGCGGGCTTCACAGATACGCAGTATTTT,CASSSYAGLAGFTDTQYF
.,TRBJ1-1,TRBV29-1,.,TGCAGCGTTGAAGATCAGGGGTACACTGAAGCTTTCTTT,CSVEDQGYTEAFF
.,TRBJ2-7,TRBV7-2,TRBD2,TGTGCCAGCAGCCCGCGGCGGGAGGGCCGAGAGCAGTACTTC,CASSPRREGREQYF
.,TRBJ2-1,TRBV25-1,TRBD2,TGTGCCAGCAGTGGGACTAGCGGGAATAATGAGCAGTTCTTC,CASSGTSGNNEQFF
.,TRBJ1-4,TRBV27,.,TGTGCCAGCGGGGTGTTGATGGGACTGAATGAAAAACTGTTTTTT,CASGVLMGLNEKLFF
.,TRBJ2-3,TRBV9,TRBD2,TGTGCCAGCACGAGCGGGGTCGCGGGCTCTAGCACAGATACGCAGTATTTT,CASTSGVAGSSTDTQYF
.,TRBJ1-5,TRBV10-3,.,TGTGCCATCAGTGAAGGGGAGGGAGGGCCCCAGCATTTT,CAISEGEGGPQHF
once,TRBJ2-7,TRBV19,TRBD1,TGTGCCAGTAGTATAGATCCCCCCGGACAGGGGGAGCAGTACTTC,CASSIDPPGQGEQYF